This T cell receptor beta chain emerged from a study of tumor-infiltrating lymphocytes in glioblastoma multiforme. Three nested ARM-PCR rounds with V-beta and C-beta primers built TCRB libraries. TCRdb reprocessed the multiplex PCR reads via MiXCR and lists one record per CDR3 protein. Of about 32,000 distinct CDR3 sequences listed, 60% to 65% are singletons. CDR3 length: 16 residues. Germline loops: CDR1 SGDLS, CDR2 YYNGEE. V dropped 3 bases and J dropped 2; count of bases not matched to a gene: 7. In regard to this clonotype: Its antigen remains unknown.

Study conclusions and caveats: The T cells in this sample were not sorted into functional subsets.

Sequenced material: brain tumor tissue. V usage is TRBV9 and J usage is TRBJ2-7, with TRBD2 identical over 11 bases. The TCR was taken from a male donor with glioblastoma. The CDR3 nucleotides read TGTGCCAGCAGCGCAGAGGGGACTAGCGGCCCCTACGAGCAGTACTTC. Protein: CASSAEGTSGPYEQYF.